Listed here are 11 T cell receptor beta chains from one sample, sequenced in a study of OX40 agonist ivuxolimab in advanced cancers. Repertoires were generated with immunoSEQ multiplex PCR, while TCRdb's copy carries only in-frame clones and drops some. Among more than 45,000 clones, roughly 86% were seen once, and the ten largest hold around 2.5%. The sequenced sample was CD4+ or CD8+ T cells sorted from blood, obtained in a trial of the OX40 agonist ivuxolimab. Every receptor here comes from an adult with an advanced solid tumor such as melanoma, head and neck, liver or kidney cancer.

The chain carries TRBV19 and TRBJ2-2; 7 bases line up with TRBD2. The V segment lost 3 bases and the J segment 4 bases; nucleotides outside the gene matches: 14. The germline V gene has CDR1 LNHDA and CDR2 SQIVND (reference sequence). The length of the CDR3 is 18 residues. CDR3 sequence reads: CASSMRISGTISTGELFF. Written as DNA, the CDR3 is TGTGCCAGTAGTATGCGAATCTCCGGGACTATATCCACCGGGGAGCTGTTTTTT.

This clone showed up just once. The chain links TRBV7-3 to TRBJ2-5, with 8 bases that match TRBD2. The V gene's germline CDR1 is SGHTA and CDR2 FQGTGA. The CDR3 extends over 15 amino acids. The V segment lost 1 base and the J segment 5 bases; nucleotides outside the gene matches: 6. Here the CDR3 DNA reads TGTGCCAGCAGCTTAAGCCGGGGGGGCCTGGAGACCCAGTACTTC. Residues: CASSLSRGGLETQYF.

This clone was observed a single time. V and J are TRBV19 and TRBJ2-5; D is unresolved. This CDR3 has 16 residues. CDR1 and CDR2 from the germline V gene are LNHDA and SQIVND (reference sequence). Between the trimmed V and J ends, which lost 3 bases and 2 bases, there was a span of 16 bases. As DNA, the CDR3 is TGTGCCAGTAGTATGGAAAGGAAGCCCACTCAAGAGACCCAGTACTTC. It encodes CASSMERKPTQETQYF.

The CDR3 DNA reads as TGCGCCAGCAGCCCCTCTTCGGGAGTCGCAGGCCAGCCCCAGCATTTT. It specifies CASSPSSGVAGQPQHF. The chain joins TRBV5-1 to TRBJ1-5; D ambiguous. V lost 4 bases to trimming and J lost 7 bases, with 21 bases between them. The CDR3 is 16 residues long. In germline, CDR1 is SGHRS, CDR2 YFSETQ. Variable domain in full (rest from reference TRBV5-1 and TRBJ1-5): KAGVTQTPRYLIKTRGQQVTLSCSPISGHRSVSWYQQTPGQGLQFLFEYFSETQRNKGNFPGRFSGRQFSNSRSEMNVSTLELGDSALYLCASSPSSGVAGQPQHFGDGTRLSIL.

This clone has just one count. The gene calls are TRBV6-5 and TRBJ2-7, with 8 bases fitting TRBD1. Losses at the gene ends were 5 bases for V and 3 bases for J; bases not matched to a gene: 9. The CDR3 length is 15 residues. Germline-derived CDR1 and CDR2 are MNHEY and SVGAGI. The CDR3 is CASSLPPGQGYEQYF. CDR3 DNA: TGTGCCAGCAGTCTACCGCCCGGACAGGGCTACGAGCAGTACTTC.

This clone was observed a few times. The rearrangement links TRBV11-3 to TRBJ2-7; 12 nucleotides line up with TRBD2. This CDR3 region has 18 residues. The ends lost 3 bases at V and 0 bases at J; junction bases unmatched: 9. Germline loops: CDR1 SGHNT, CDR2 YENEEA. The CDR3 loop is CASSFRSGLAGTSYEQYF. In DNA form, the CDR3 reads TGTGCCAGCAGCTTCCGATCCGGACTAGCGGGGACCTCCTACGAGCAGTACTTC.

The genes are TRBV5-1 and TRBJ2-2; D is ambiguous. From germline, CDR1 is SGHRS and CDR2 YFSETQ. The CDR3 sequence is 14 residues long. The V and J ends lost 5 bases and 1 base respectively, with 9 bases between them. The CDR3 sequence is CASSKDGNTGELFF. The DNA for the CDR3 is TGCGCCAGCAGTAAGGATGGGAACACCGGGGAGCTGTTTTTT.

The chain recombines TRBV10-2 with TRBJ1-3; possible D gene TRBD1, 6 bases. Germline values: CDR1 WSHSY, CDR2 SAAADI. Trimming removed 6 bases from V and 8 bases from J, with 14 bases in between. This CDR3 is built from 13 residues. Written as DNA, the CDR3 is TGCGCCAGCAGAGAACAGGGTACGGACACCATATATTTT. Protein product: CASREQGTDTIYF.

This clone has only one observation. The rearrangement links TRBV5-1 to TRBJ2-5, with unresolved D. Trimming cost V 3 bases and J 2 bases, with 14 bases left between them. The CDR3 is made up of 15 amino acids. CDR1 and CDR2 from the germline V gene are SGHRS and YFSETQ. The CDR3 loop is CASSSGNLRQETQYF. The CDR3 coding sequence is TGCGCCAGCAGCTCCGGCAATCTCCGACAAGAGACCCAGTACTTC.

This chain connects TRBV11-2 to TRBJ1-1; no clear D. Germline values: CDR1 SGHAT, CDR2 FQNNGV. V shed 4 bases and J shed 5 bases, with 11 bases lying between them. This CDR3 contains 13 residues. The CDR3 protein is CASSYNRETEAFF. The CDR3 DNA is TGTGCCAGCAGCTACAATAGGGAAACTGAAGCTTTCTTT.

The chain couples TRBV11-1 to TRBJ1-1; TRBD1 might be the D (5 bases). The CDR3 is 17 amino acids. The V end lost 5 bases, the J end lost 2 bases, and 21 bases lay between the germline ends. Germline lookup yields CDR1 SGHAT and CDR2 FQDESV (reference sequence). This chain's CDR3 is CASSHRFGGGRNTEAFF. Here the CDR3 DNA reads TGTGCCAGCAGCCACCGATTTGGGGGAGGGCGCAACACTGAAGCTTTCTTT.